This TCR beta chain stems from a study of T cells in Graves' hyperthyroidism and ophthalmopathy. This clonotype was detected many times. There were TCR beta CDR3 regions amplified from RNA transcripts. The study used the HTBI primer set for a first-round RT-PCR of the TCR CDR3. Each CDR3 protein is one row after TCRdb ran MiXCR on the multiplex PCR reads. Of some 490,000 distinct CDR3 sequences listed, about 15% are singletons. Exclusion followed for patients with uncontrolled infection, other autoimmune disease, pregnancy or lactation. The V end was cut by 3 bases, the J end by 10 bases, with 10 bases between. This CDR3 comprises 12 residues. The germline CDR1 and CDR2 sequences are SGHNT and YENEEA.

This receptor was identified in a woman aged 25 to 39 with Graves' ophthalmopathy. The specimen was blood. The chain has TRBV11-3 and TRBJ2-1, with no clear D. The CDR3 region is CASSFGVDEQFF. In DNA, the CDR3 is TGTGCCAGCAGCTTTGGGGTAGACGAGCAGTTCTTC.